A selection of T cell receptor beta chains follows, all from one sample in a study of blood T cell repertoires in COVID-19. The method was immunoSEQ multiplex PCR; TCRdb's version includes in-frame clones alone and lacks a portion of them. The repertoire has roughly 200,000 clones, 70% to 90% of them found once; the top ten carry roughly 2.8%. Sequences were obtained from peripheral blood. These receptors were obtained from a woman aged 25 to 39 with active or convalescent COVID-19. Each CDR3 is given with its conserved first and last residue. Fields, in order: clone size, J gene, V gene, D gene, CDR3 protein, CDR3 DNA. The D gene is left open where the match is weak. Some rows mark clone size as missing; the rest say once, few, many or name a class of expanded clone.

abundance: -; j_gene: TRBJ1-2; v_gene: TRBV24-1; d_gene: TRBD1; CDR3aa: CATSDPTGGSYGYTF; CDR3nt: TGTGCCACCAGTGATCCTACAGGGGGGTCATATGGCTACACCTTC
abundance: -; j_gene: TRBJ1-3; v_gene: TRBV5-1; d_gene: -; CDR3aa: CASAPGTGNTIYF; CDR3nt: TGCGCCAGCGCCCCAGGGACTGGAAACACCATATATTTT
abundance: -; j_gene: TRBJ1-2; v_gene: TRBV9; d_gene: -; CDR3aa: CASSVLPGRGGYGYTF; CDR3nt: TGTGCCAGCAGCGTATTACCAGGGAGAGGGGGCTATGGCTACACCTTC
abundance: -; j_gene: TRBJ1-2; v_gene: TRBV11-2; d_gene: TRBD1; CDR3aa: CASSLVGQGAYGYTF; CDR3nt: TGTGCCAGCAGCTTAGTGGGACAGGGTGCCTATGGCTACACCTTC
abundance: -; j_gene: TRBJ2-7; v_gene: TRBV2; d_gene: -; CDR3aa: CASGRPPSYEQYF; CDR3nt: TGTGCCAGCGGGAGGCCACCCTCCTACGAGCAGTACTTC
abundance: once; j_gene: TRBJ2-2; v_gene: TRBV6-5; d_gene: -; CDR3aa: CASSYSNLANTGELFF; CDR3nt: TGTGCCAGCAGTTACTCGAACCTAGCGAACACCGGGGAGCTGTTTTTT
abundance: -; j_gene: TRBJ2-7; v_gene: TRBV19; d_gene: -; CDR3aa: CASSVASRLIYEQYF; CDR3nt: TGTGCCAGTAGTGTCGCTAGCAGACTCATTTACGAGCAGTACTTC
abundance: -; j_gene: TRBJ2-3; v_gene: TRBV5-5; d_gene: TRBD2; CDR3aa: CASSQQGTTNTDTQYF; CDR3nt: TGTGCCAGCAGCCAACAAGGGACTACGAACACAGATACGCAGTATTTT
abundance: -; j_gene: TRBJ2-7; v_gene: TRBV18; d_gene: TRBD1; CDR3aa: CASSPPGQGAIEYF; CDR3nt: TGTGCCAGCTCCCCACCGGGACAGGGGGCTATAGAGTACTTC
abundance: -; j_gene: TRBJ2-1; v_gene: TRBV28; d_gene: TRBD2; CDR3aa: CASRSFSGGSYNEQFF; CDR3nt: TGTGCCAGCAGGAGTTTCAGCGGGGGCTCCTACAATGAGCAGTTCTTC
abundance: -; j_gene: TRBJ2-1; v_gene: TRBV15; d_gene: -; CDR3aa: CATSRTGLSSYNEQFF; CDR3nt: TGTGCCACCAGCAGGACGGGACTCAGCTCCTACAATGAGCAGTTCTTC
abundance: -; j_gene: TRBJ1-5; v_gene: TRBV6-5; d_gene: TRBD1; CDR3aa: CASRGTGSSNQPQHF; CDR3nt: TGTGCCAGCAGGGGGACAGGATCTAGCAATCAGCCCCAGCATTTT
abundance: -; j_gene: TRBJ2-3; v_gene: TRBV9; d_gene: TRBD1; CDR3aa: CASSPRQGRGSTDTQYF; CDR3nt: TGTGCCAGCAGCCCACGACAGGGTCGGGGTAGCACAGATACGCAGTATTTT
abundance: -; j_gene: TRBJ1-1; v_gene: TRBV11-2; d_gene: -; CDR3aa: CASSQGVRNTEAFF; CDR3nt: TGTGCCAGCAGCCAGGGCGTTAGAAACACTGAAGCTTTCTTT
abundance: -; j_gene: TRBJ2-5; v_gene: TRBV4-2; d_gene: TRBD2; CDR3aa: CASSQDGVGVAGGEETQYF; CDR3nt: TGTGCCAGCAGCCAAGATGGGGTGGGGGTAGCGGGAGGGGAAGAGACCCAGTACTTC
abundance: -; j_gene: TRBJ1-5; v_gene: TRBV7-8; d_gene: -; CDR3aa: CASSLRPGSPYSNQPQHF; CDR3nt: TGTGCCAGCAGCTTAAGGCCAGGGTCACCCTATAGCAATCAGCCCCAGCATTTT
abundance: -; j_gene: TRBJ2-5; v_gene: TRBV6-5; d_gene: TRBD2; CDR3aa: CASSYGSAGGETQYF; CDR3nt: TGTGCCAGCAGTTACGGCTCGGCGGGGGGAGAGACCCAGTACTTC
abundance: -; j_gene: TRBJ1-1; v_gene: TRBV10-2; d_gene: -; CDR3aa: CASRGLRGGTEAFF; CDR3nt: TGCGCCAGCCGGGGGTTAAGGGGGGGAACTGAAGCTTTCTTT
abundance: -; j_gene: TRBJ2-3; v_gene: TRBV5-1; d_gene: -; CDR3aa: CASSLVDTYTDTQYF; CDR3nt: TGCGCCAGCAGCTTGGTGGACACTTACACAGATACGCAGTATTTT
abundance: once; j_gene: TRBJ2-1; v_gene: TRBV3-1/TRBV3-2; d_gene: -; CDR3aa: CASSQELAPSSYNEQFF; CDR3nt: TGTGCCAGCAGCCAAGAGCTAGCCCCGAGCTCCTACAATGAGCAGTTCTTC
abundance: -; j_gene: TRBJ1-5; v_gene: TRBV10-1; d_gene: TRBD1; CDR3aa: CASLDRGRSGLVQPQHF; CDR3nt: TGCGCCAGCCTAGACAGGGGGCGAAGCGGTTTAGTTCAGCCCCAGCATTTT
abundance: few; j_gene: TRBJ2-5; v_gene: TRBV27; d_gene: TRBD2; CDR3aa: CASRGLAGGQETQYF; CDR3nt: TGTGCCAGCAGAGGACTAGCGGGGGGCCAAGAGACCCAGTACTTC
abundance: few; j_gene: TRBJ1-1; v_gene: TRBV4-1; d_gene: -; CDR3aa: CASSQDWDTGRMNTEAFF; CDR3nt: TGCGCCAGCAGCCAAGATTGGGACACCGGGCGGATGAACACTGAAGCTTTCTTT
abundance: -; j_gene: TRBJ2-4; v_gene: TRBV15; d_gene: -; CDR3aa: CATSPSRTGWAKNIQYF; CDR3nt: TGTGCCACCAGCCCCTCTAGAACAGGGTGGGCCAAAAACATTCAGTACTTC
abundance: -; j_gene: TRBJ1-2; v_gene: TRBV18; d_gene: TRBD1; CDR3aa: CASSPGQGHGYTF; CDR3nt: TGTGCCAGCTCACCTGGACAGGGACATGGCTACACCTTC
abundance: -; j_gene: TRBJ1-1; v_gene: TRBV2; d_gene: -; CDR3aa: CASSRTGTEAFF; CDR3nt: TGTGCCAGCAGTCGGACGGGAACTGAAGCTTTCTTT
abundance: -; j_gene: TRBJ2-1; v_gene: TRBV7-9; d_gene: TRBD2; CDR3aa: CASSGSGTQTLGEQFF; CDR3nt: TGTGCCAGCAGCGGAAGCGGGACTCAGACCCTGGGTGAGCAGTTCTTC
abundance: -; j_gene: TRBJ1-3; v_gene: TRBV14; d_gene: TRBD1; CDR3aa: CASSQDLGQGRNTIYF; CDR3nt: TGTGCCAGCAGCCAAGATTTGGGACAGGGGAGAAACACCATATATTTT
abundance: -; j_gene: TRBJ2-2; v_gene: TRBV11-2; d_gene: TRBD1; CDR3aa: CASSPGTGGSGELFF; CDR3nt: TGTGCCAGCAGCCCCGGGACAGGGGGCTCCGGGGAGCTGTTTTTT
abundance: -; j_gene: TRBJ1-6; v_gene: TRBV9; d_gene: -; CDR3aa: CASSVGHLYNSPLHF; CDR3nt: TGTGCCAGCAGCGTGGGGCACCTCTATAATTCACCCCTCCACTTT
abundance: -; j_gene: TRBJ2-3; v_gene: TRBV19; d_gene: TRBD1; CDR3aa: CASGPGDRSTDTQYF; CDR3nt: TGTGCCTCCGGTCCAGGGGACAGGAGCACAGATACGCAGTATTTT
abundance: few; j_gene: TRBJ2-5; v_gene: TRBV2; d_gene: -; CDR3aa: CASSGEETQYF; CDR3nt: TGTGCCAGCAGTGGCGAAGAGACCCAGTACTTC
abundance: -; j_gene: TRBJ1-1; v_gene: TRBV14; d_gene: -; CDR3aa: CASSLSGMNTEAFF; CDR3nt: TGTGCCAGCAGCCTATCCGGGATGAACACTGAAGCTTTCTTT
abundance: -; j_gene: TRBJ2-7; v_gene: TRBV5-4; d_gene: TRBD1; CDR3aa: CASSSTRDRDHEQYF; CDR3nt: TGTGCCAGCAGCTCGACTAGGGACAGGGACCACGAGCAGTACTTC
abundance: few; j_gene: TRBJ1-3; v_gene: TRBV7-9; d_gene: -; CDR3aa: CASSPTYRAGNTIYF; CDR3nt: TGTGCCAGCAGCCCTACGTACAGGGCTGGAAACACCATATATTTT
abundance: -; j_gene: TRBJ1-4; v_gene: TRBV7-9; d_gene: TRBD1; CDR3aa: CASSHGQGNEKLFF; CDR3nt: TGTGCCAGCAGCCATGGACAGGGTAACGAAAAACTGTTTTTT
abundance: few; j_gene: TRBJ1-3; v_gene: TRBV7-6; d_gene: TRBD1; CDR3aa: CASSTRQGGGNTIYF; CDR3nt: TGTGCCAGCAGCACGCGACAGGGCGGAGGAAACACCATATATTTT
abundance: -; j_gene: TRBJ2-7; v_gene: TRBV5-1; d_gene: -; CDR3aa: CASSLESSAMEQYF; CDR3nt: TGCGCCAGCAGCTTGGAATCAAGCGCCATGGAGCAGTACTTC
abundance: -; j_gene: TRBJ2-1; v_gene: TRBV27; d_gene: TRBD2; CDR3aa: CASRSAGGKYNEQFF; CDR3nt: TGTGCCAGCAGATCCGCGGGAGGGAAGTACAATGAGCAGTTCTTC
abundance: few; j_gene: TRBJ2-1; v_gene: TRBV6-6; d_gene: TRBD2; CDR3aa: CATRTSSYNEQFF; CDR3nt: TGTGCCACCAGGACTAGCTCCTACAATGAGCAGTTCTTC
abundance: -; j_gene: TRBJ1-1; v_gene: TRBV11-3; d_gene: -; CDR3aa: CASSLGPGTEAFF; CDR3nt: TGTGCCAGCAGCTTAGGACCAGGGACTGAAGCTTTCTTT
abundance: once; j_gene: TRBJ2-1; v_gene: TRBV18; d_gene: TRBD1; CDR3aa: CASSPPRGGNNEQFF; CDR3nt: TGTGCCAGCTCACCACCGAGAGGGGGCAACAATGAGCAGTTCTTC
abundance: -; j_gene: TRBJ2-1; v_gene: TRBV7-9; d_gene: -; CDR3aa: CASSLTGDEQFF; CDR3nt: TGTGCCAGCAGCTTAACGGGGGATGAGCAGTTCTTC
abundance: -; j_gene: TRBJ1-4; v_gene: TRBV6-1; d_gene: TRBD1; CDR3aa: CASSETGVGYEKLFF; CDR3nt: TGTGCCAGCAGTGAAACAGGGGTCGGATACGAAAAACTGTTTTTT
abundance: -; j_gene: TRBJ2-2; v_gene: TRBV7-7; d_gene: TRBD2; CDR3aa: CASSLFPGEGGELFF; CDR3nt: TGTGCTAGCAGCTTATTTCCCGGGGAGGGCGGGGAGCTGTTTTTT
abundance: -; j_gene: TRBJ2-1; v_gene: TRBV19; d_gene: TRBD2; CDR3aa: CASKTSGSSYNEQFF; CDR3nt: TGTGCCAGTAAAACTAGCGGAAGCTCCTACAATGAGCAGTTCTTC
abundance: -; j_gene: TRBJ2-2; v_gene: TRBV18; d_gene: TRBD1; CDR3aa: CASSPARQGAGGELFF; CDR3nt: TGTGCCAGCTCACCAGCGCGGCAGGGGGCCGGCGGGGAGCTGTTTTTT
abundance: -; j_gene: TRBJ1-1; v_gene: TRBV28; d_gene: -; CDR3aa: CASSLMSTEAFF; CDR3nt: TGTGCCAGCAGTTTAATGAGCACTGAAGCTTTCTTT